One sample yielded the 3 T cell receptor beta chains listed below, sequenced in a study of control samples from healthy donors and cancer patients. This table comes from immunoSEQ multiplex PCR, and its TCRdb copy is limited to in-frame clones, with some not included. The table includes fewer than 200,000 clones, 70% to 90% detected once. The specimen sequenced was blood. The receptors originated from a woman in her twenties or thirties in good health.

The V and J genes are TRBV6-5 and TRBJ1-4; the match to TRBD1 covers 9 bases. Germline V gives CDR1 MNHEY, CDR2 SVGAGI. Trimming took 0 bases from V and 7 from J; bases not matched to a gene: 6. The CDR3 runs 16 residues. The CDR3 DNA is TGTGCCAGCAGTTACTCGATTGGGACAGGGAGTGAAAAACTGTTTTTT. Protein product: CASSYSIGTGSEKLFF.

This clone has just a few counts. The chain has TRBV2 and TRBJ1-1; D might be TRBD1 (5 bases). The CDR3 contains 14 residues. Germline CDR1 SNHLY, CDR2 FYNNEI. The V and J ends lost 4 bases and 1 base respectively, with 10 bases between them. CDR3 region: CASSGQGANTEAFF. CDR3 DNA: TGTGCCAGCAGTGGTCAGGGAGCGAACACTGAAGCTTTCTTT.

This chain joins TRBV19 and TRBJ2-6; D gene uncertain. This CDR3 has 14 amino acids. The germline V gene has CDR1 LNHDA and CDR2 SQIVND (reference sequence). V lost 2 bases and J 0 bases, leaving 2 bases between the germline ends. CDR3 protein: CASSILSGANVLTF. The DNA of the CDR3 is TGTGCCAGTAGTATACTCTCTGGGGCCAACGTCCTGACTTTC.